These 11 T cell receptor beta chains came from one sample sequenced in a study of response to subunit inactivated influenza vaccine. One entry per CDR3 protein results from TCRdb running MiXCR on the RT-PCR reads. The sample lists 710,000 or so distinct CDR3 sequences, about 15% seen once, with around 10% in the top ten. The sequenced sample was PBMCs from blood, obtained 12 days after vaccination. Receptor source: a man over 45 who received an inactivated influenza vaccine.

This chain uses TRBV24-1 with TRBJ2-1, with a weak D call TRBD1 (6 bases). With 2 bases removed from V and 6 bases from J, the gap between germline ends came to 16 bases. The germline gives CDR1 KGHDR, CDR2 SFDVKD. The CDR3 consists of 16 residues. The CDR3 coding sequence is TGTGCCACCAGTGATTGGACAGCCTCTGTTGGCAATGAGCAGTTCTTC. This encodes CATSDWTASVGNEQFF.

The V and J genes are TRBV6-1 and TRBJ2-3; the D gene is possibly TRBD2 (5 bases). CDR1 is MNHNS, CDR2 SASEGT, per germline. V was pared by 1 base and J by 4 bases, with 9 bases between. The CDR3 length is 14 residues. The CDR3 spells CASSEDRGSDTQYF. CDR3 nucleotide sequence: TGTGCCAGCAGTGAAGACAGAGGGTCAGATACGCAGTATTTT.

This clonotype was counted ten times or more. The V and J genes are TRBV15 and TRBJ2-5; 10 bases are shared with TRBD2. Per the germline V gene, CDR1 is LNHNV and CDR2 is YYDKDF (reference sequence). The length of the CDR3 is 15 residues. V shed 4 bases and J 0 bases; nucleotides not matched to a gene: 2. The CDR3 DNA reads TGTGCCACCAGCACGGGGACTAGCGACCAAGAGACCCAGTACTTC. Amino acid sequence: CATSTGTSDQETQYF.

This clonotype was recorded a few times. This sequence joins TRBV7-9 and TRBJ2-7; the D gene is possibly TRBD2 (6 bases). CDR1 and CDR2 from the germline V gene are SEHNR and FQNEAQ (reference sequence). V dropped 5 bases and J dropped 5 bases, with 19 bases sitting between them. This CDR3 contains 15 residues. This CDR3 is CASSPRDLYGDEQYF. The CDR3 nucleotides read TGTGCCAGCAGCCCGAGGGACTTATACGGGGACGAGCAGTACTTC. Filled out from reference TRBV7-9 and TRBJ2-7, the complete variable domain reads DTGVSQNPRHKITKRGQNVTFRCDPISEHNRLYWYRQTLGQGPEFLTYFQNEAQLEKSRLLSDRFSAERPKGSFSTLEIQRTEQGDSAMYLCASSPRDLYGDEQYFGPGTRLTVT.

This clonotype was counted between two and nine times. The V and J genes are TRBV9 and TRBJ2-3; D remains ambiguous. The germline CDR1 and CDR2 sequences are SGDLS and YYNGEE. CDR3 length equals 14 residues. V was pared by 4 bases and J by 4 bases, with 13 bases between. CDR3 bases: TGTGCCAGCAGCCCTTATGGAGTCGCAGATACGCAGTATTTT. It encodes CASSPYGVADTQYF.

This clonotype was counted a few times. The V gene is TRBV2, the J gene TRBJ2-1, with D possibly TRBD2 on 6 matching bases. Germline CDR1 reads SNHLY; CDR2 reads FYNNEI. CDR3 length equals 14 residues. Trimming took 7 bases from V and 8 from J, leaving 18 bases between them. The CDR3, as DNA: TGTGCCAGCAATGAGGCGGGACGGTCCGATGAGCAGTTCTTC. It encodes CASNEAGRSDEQFF.

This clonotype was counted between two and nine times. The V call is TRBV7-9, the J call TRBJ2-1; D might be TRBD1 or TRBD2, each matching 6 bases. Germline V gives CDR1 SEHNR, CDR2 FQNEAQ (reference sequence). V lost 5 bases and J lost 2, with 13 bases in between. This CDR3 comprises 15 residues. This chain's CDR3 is CASSTQGGAYNEQFF. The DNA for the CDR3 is TGTGCCAGCAGCACACAGGGAGGCGCCTACAATGAGCAGTTCTTC.

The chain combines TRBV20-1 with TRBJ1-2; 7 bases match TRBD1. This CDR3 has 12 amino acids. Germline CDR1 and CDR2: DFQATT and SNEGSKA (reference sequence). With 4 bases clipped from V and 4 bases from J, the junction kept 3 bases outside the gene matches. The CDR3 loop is CSAKHRGYGYTF. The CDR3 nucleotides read TGCAGTGCTAAACACAGGGGCTATGGCTACACCTTC.

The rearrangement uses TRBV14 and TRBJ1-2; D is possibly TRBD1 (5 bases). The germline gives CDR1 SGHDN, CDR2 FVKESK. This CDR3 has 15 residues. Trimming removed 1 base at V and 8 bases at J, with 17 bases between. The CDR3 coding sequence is TGTGCCAGCAGCCAAGTTCCCCCAGGGTTGGAAGGCTACACCTTC. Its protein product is CASSQVPPGLEGYTF.

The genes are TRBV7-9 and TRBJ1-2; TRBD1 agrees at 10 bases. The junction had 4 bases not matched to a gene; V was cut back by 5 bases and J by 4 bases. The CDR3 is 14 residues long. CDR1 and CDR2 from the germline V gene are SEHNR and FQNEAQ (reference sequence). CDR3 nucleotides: TGTGCCAGCAGCACGGACAGGGGGAGCTATGGCTACACCTTC. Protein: CASSTDRGSYGYTF.

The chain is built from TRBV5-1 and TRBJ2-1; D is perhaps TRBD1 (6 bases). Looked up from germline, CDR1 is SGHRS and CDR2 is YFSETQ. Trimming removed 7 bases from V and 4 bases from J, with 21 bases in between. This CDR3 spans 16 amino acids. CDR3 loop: CASGLQGPGSYNEQFF. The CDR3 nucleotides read TGCGCCAGCGGACTGCAGGGGCCCGGTTCTTACAATGAGCAGTTCTTC.